One sample yielded the 31 T cell receptor beta chains listed below, sequenced in a study of blood T cell repertoires in COVID-19. Libraries were prepared by immunoSEQ multiplex PCR; TCRdb keeps only in-frame clonotypes and omits some of them. The sample lists tens of thousands of clones, 76% occurring once. Sequenced input: peripheral blood. The receptors shown here come from a man between 45 and 60 years old with active or convalescent COVID-19.

The V gene is TRBV19, the J gene TRBJ2-7, with 9 bases identical to TRBD1. The CDR3 sequence is 15 residues long. The junction had 8 bases not matched to a gene; V was cut back by 5 bases and J by 3 bases. Germline V lookup: CDR1 LNHDA, CDR2 SQIVND (reference sequence). The CDR3 protein is CASSASGTGYYEQYF. The CDR3 DNA reads TGTGCCAGTAGTGCGTCCGGGACAGGGTACTACGAGCAGTACTTC.

This clone was counted a few times. This chain joins TRBV10-1 and TRBJ1-2; D ambiguous. Trimming removed 7 bases from V and 8 bases from J, with 8 bases in between. The V gene's germline CDR1 is WNHNN and CDR2 SYGVQD (reference sequence). CDR3 size: 10 residues. CDR3 nucleotides: TGCGCCAGCAACAGTAAAGGCTACACCTTC. It codes for CASNSKGYTF.

This rearrangement joins TRBV9 to TRBJ2-7; 7 bases fit TRBD1. The CDR3 consists of 15 residues. After removal of 2 bases from V and 2 bases from J, the junction contained 7 bases not matched to a gene. The germline V gene encodes CDR1 SGDLS and CDR2 YYNGEE. The CDR3 region is CASSVSRGPTYEQYF. For the CDR3, the DNA is TGTGCCAGCAGCGTGTCTAGGGGGCCTACCTACGAGCAGTACTTC.

About this clone itself: Within the sample, other DNA sequences also encode this same CDR3. This chain connects TRBV2 to TRBJ2-5, with D unresolved. The CDR3 is made up of 11 amino acids. Germline V CDR1 and CDR2: SNHLY, FYNNEI. Between the trimmed V and J ends, which lost 2 bases and 5 bases, there was a span of 3 bases. The CDR3 DNA is TGTGCCAGCAGTGAACAGGAGACCCAGTACTTC. Translation gives CASSEQETQYF.

V is TRBV10-2 and J is TRBJ2-1; 12 nucleotides agree with TRBD2. V was pared by 6 bases and J by 4 bases, with 4 bases of the junction left unmatched. Germline-derived CDR1 and CDR2 are WSHSY and SAAADI. The CDR3 is 15 amino acids. This CDR3 is CASRASGGAYNEQFF. The CDR3 DNA reads as TGCGCCAGCAGAGCTAGCGGGGGGGCGTACAATGAGCAGTTCTTC.

This chain joins TRBV11-1 and TRBJ2-7; 13 nucleotides align to TRBD2. Germline V gives CDR1 SGHAT, CDR2 FQDESV (reference sequence). The ends lost 4 bases at V and 4 bases at J; junction bases unmatched: 4. The CDR3 consists of 15 residues. This chain's CDR3 is CASSSRTSGRYEQYF. DNA of the CDR3: TGTGCCAGCAGCTCTAGGACTAGCGGGAGATACGAGCAGTACTTC.

V and J are TRBV3-1 (or the pseudogene TRBV3-2) and TRBJ1-1, with TRBD1 as a possible D gene (5 bases). Trimming shortened V by 3 bases and J by 3 bases, and 11 bases separated the two germline ends. The length of the CDR3 is 14 residues. Germline V gene sequence: CDR1 LGHDT, CDR2 YNNKEL (reference sequence). CDR3 in amino acids: CASSQMAGDTEAFF. The CDR3 region has the DNA TGTGCCAGCAGCCAGATGGCGGGGGACACTGAAGCTTTCTTT.

V gene TRBV6-5 combines with J gene TRBJ2-7, with 7 bases lining up with TRBD2. The CDR3 has 15 amino acids. Germline V CDR1 and CDR2: MNHEY, SVGAGI. V lost 6 bases to trimming and J lost 3 bases; unmatched junction nucleotides: 11. Here the CDR3 DNA reads TGTGCCAGCAGCGTGGGGGGGAGGGGAAACTACGAGCAGTACTTC. It encodes CASSVGGRGNYEQYF.

This clone was seen once. The chain uses TRBV6-1 and TRBJ2-5; possible D gene TRBD2, 5 bases. Germline loops: CDR1 MNHNS, CDR2 SASEGT. Trimming took 7 bases from V and 3 from J, leaving 12 bases between them. The CDR3 spans 13 residues. The CDR3 DNA follows: TGTGCCAGCACACGGGGTCCTAAAGAGACCCAGTACTTC. Encoded protein: CASTRGPKETQYF.

The chain joins TRBV30 to TRBJ1-2; TRBD1 aligns across 8 bases. The CDR3 consists of 15 residues. Germline lookup yields CDR1 GTSNPN and CDR2 SVGIG (reference sequence). With V trimmed by 0 bases and J by 4 bases, 7 bases remained unmatched. For the CDR3, the DNA is TGTGCCTGGAGTGTGACAGGGGCCGAGGGCTATGGCTACACCTTC. This codes for CAWSVTGAEGYGYTF.

This chain connects TRBV18 to TRBJ2-3; 7 nucleotides match TRBD2. CDR1 is KGHSH, CDR2 LQKENI, per germline. V lost 8 bases to trimming and J lost 0 bases; unmatched junction nucleotides: 2. This CDR3 is built from 13 residues. The CDR3 DNA reads TGTGCCAGCGCTAGCGGAAGCACAGATACGCAGTATTTT. Protein sequence: CASASGSTDTQYF.

J is TRBJ1-1 and V is TRBV15; no reliable D call. The germline V and J ends were trimmed by 0 bases and 1 base, with 9 bases remaining between them. The length of the CDR3 is 15 residues. Germline assignment: CDR1 LNHNV and CDR2 YYDKDF (reference sequence). The CDR3 region is CATSRDSAGNTEAFF. DNA of the CDR3: TGTGCCACCAGCAGAGATTCCGCAGGGAACACTGAAGCTTTCTTT.

The chain uses TRBV12-3 or TRBV12-4 and TRBJ2-2; D is perhaps TRBD2 (5 bases). The germline V and J ends were trimmed by 6 bases and 5 bases, with 10 bases remaining between them. CDR3 length: 13 residues. CDR3 coding DNA: TGTGCCAGCAGCAACTGGGAGACCGGGGAGCTGTTTTTT. This translates into CASSNWETGELFF.

The chain joins TRBV7-8 to TRBJ2-7; 14 bases align to TRBD2. Unmatched junction bases numbered 6, after V lost 3 bases and J lost 2 bases. Germline V gene sequence: CDR1 SGHVS, CDR2 FQNEAQ. The CDR3 runs 17 residues. CDR3 nucleotide sequence: TGTGCCAGCAGCTTGACTAGCGGGAGGGGGAACCCCTACGAGCAGTACTTC. This codes for CASSLTSGRGNPYEQYF.

This clone was counted between two and nine times. The rearrangement links TRBV29-1 to TRBJ2-2; 8 nucleotides line up with TRBD2. V gave up 7 bases and J gave up 2 bases; unmatched junction bases: 6. Germline values: CDR1 SQVTM, CDR2 ANQGSEA. The CDR3 runs 14 residues. The CDR3 sequence: CSAVSGTNTGELFF. CDR3 DNA: TGCAGCGCCGTTAGCGGGACTAACACCGGGGAGCTGTTTTTT.

This chain connects TRBV21-1 to TRBJ2-3; no DNA check was done on the table's D call, TRBD2. TRBV21-1 is classified as a pseudogene. The CDR3 is 9 amino acids. This chain's CDR3 is CASSPIPDF. The CDR3 DNA reads as TGTGCCAGCAGCCCTATCCCGGATTTT.

The chain has TRBV5-4 and TRBJ1-2; 11 bases line up with TRBD1. J gave up 5 bases and V 0 bases, and 6 bases lay outside the gene matches. The germline CDR1 and CDR2 sequences are SGHNT and YYREEE (reference sequence). The CDR3 totals 16 residues. The CDR3 DNA reads as TGTGCCAGCAGCTTGGGACCGGGACAGGGGGGTTATGGCTACACCTTC. Its translation is CASSLGPGQGGYGYTF.

CDR3 DNA: TGCGCCAGCAGCTTAATAGGACTAGCCTACAATGAGCAGTTCTTC. Amino acid sequence: CASSLIGLAYNEQFF. This chain joins TRBV5-1 and TRBJ2-1; TRBD2 agrees at 7 bases. The germline V gene encodes CDR1 SGHRS and CDR2 YFSETQ. The V and J ends lost 2 bases and 2 bases, in that order; junction bases with no gene match: 4. CDR3 length equals 15 residues.

The J gene is TRBJ2-5, the V gene TRBV7-2; TRBD2 agrees at 10 bases. The CDR3 runs 14 residues. The V gene's germline CDR1 is SGHTA and CDR2 FQGNSA. Losses at the gene ends were 1 base for V and 4 bases for J; bases not matched to a gene: 0. The DNA of the CDR3 is TGTGCCAGCAGCTTAGTAGCGGGAGGAGAGACCCAGTACTTC. This translates into CASSLVAGGETQYF.

J is TRBJ1-4 and V is TRBV7-6; TRBD1 agrees at 7 bases. The CDR3 consists of 15 residues. Unmatched junction bases numbered 7, after V lost 3 bases and J lost 6 bases. Germline V CDR1 and CDR2: SGHVS, FNYEAQ. The CDR3 here is CASSFRGIAHEKLFF. The CDR3 DNA follows: TGTGCCAGCAGCTTCAGGGGGATAGCGCATGAAAAACTGTTTTTT. The variable domain in full, completed from reference TRBV7-6 and TRBJ1-4, reads GAGVSQSPRYKVTKRGQDVALRCDPISGHVSLYWYRQALGQGPEFLTYFNYEAQQDKSGLPNDRFSAERPEGSISTLTIQRTEQRDSAMYRCASSFRGIAHEKLFFGSGTQLSVL.

V usage is TRBV3-1 (or the pseudogene TRBV3-2) and J usage is TRBJ1-6; D possibly corresponds to TRBD1 (5 bases). V was pared by 3 bases and J by 2 bases, with 8 bases between. Per germline, CDR1 LGHDT and CDR2 YNNKEL (reference sequence). The CDR3 has 15 residues. The CDR3, as DNA: TGTGCCAGCAGCCAGGGGCACACCTATAATTCACCCCTCCACTTT. Translated: CASSQGHTYNSPLHF.

J is TRBJ1-2 and V is TRBV5-6, with D hard to call. Trimming shortened V by 0 bases and J by 4 bases, and 7 bases separated the two germline ends. There are 13 residues in the CDR3. Germline V gene lookup returns CDR1 SGHDT and CDR2 YYEEEE. The DNA for the CDR3 is TGTGCCAGCAGCTTGGCCTCTGTCTATGGCTACACCTTC. It encodes CASSLASVYGYTF.

For the CDR3, the DNA is TGTGCCAGTAGTGAGGGCTACACTGAAGCTTTCTTT. This sequence encodes CASSEGYTEAFF. The rearrangement links TRBV19 to TRBJ1-1; D is unresolved. The germline V gene has CDR1 LNHDA and CDR2 SQIVND (reference sequence). The CDR3 runs to 12 residues. The ends were cut back, 5 bases at V and 3 bases at J, with 7 bases in the middle.

The chain is built from TRBV3-1 (or the pseudogene TRBV3-2) and TRBJ1-6; possibly TRBD1 for D (6 bases). This CDR3 region has 14 residues. Deletions cut 4 bases from V and 7 bases from J, with 11 bases between. The germline V gene encodes CDR1 LGHDT and CDR2 YNNKEL (reference sequence). CDR3: CASSPTGTNSPLHF. CDR3 coding DNA: TGTGCCAGCAGCCCGACAGGAACCAATTCACCCCTCCACTTT.

The chain employs TRBV9 and TRBJ2-3; no clear D. With 4 bases removed from V and 3 bases from J, the gap between germline ends came to 9 bases. CDR3 length equals 13 residues. Germline V lookup: CDR1 SGDLS, CDR2 YYNGEE. CDR3 bases: TGTGCCAGCAGCCTCTCGAGGACAGATACGCAGTATTTT. Protein product: CASSLSRTDTQYF. Using reference TRBV9 and TRBJ2-3 for the parts outside the CDR3, the full variable domain is DSGVTQTPKHLITATGQRVTLRCSPRSGDLSVYWYQQSLDQGLQFLIQYYNGEERAKGNILERFSAQQFPDLHSELNLSSLELGDSALYFCASSLSRTDTQYFGPGTRLTVL.

The V and J genes are TRBV9 and TRBJ1-2; D not resolved. Trimming pared 4 bases from V and 5 bases from J, leaving 15 bases between. Germline loops: CDR1 SGDLS, CDR2 YYNGEE. CDR3 length equals 14 residues. The DNA for the CDR3 is TGTGCCAGCAGCCCAGGCTCCCGTCTATATGGCTACACCTTC. It codes for CASSPGSRLYGYTF.

In its sample, this clone was seen a few times. This rearrangement joins TRBV19 to TRBJ1-1; D is perhaps TRBD1 (6 bases). The germline V gene encodes CDR1 LNHDA and CDR2 SQIVND (reference sequence). The CDR3 runs 13 residues. V shed 9 bases and J shed 10 bases, with 21 bases lying between them. CDR3 bases: TGTGCCAGCCAAGGGGGGGTGGGGGGGGCAGCTTTCTTT. As protein: CASQGGVGGAAFF.

In this sample, this clone turned up once. The genes are TRBV5-1 and TRBJ2-1; 7 positions match TRBD2. The CDR3 is made up of 14 amino acids. The trim removed 6 bases at V and 3 bases at J, leaving 6 bases unmatched. CDR1 and CDR2 (germline): SGHRS, YFSETQ. The CDR3 region is CASNRREGYNEQFF. The DNA for the CDR3 is TGCGCCAGCAACAGGAGGGAGGGCTACAATGAGCAGTTCTTC.

The chain combines TRBV6-5 with TRBJ1-4; the D gene is possibly TRBD1 (6 bases). Per the germline V gene, CDR1 is MNHEY and CDR2 is SVGAGI. CDR3 length equals 15 residues. The germline V and J ends were trimmed by 6 bases and 8 bases, with 19 bases remaining between them. The CDR3 is CASRRAGALGEKLFF. The CDR3 nucleotides are TGTGCCAGCAGGAGGGCAGGGGCTTTGGGGGAAAAACTGTTTTTT.

This chain joins TRBV21-1 and TRBJ2-7; the D call in the table, TRBD1, was not verified against the DNA. TRBV21-1 is shown as a pseudogene. This CDR3 has 12 amino acids. The CDR3: CASSNQQAGQYF. The CDR3 DNA sequence: TGTGCCAGCAGCAATCAACAGGCTGGGCAGTACTTC.

This clone has a handful of counts. CDR3 loop: CASGTGGAYGYTF. CDR3 bases: TGTGCCAGCGGAACAGGGGGCGCGTATGGCTACACCTTC. The chain is built from TRBV27 and TRBJ1-2; TRBD1 aligns across 9 bases. The CDR3 is made up of 13 amino acids. Germline CDR1 reads MNHEY; CDR2 reads SMNVEV (reference sequence). V trimming: 8 bases; J trimming: 5 bases; junction bases outside the gene matches: 6.